These 26 T cell receptor beta chains share one sample of origin, sequenced in a study of blood T cell repertoires in COVID-19. Repertoires were generated with immunoSEQ multiplex PCR, while TCRdb's copy carries only in-frame clones and drops some. Of about 95,000 clones in the sample, roughly 80% were seen once. The sequencing sample was made of peripheral blood. The receptors were gathered from a human donor in a cohort sampled during active COVID-19.

This rearrangement joins TRBV5-1 to TRBJ2-5, with D unclear. Germline CDR1 is SGHRS and CDR2 is YFSETQ. Trimming removed 4 bases from V and 0 bases from J, with 19 bases in between. This CDR3 spans 17 amino acids. The CDR3 bases are TGCGCCAGCAGCCCCTCGCAGGTGAATCGAAACCAAGAGACCCAGTACTTC. Translated: CASSPSQVNRNQETQYF.

This chain connects TRBV25-1 to TRBJ1-4; 7 nucleotides agree with TRBD1. V lost 8 bases to trimming and J lost 3 bases; unmatched junction nucleotides: 6. The CDR3 is made up of 14 amino acids. Germline CDR1 is MGHDK and CDR2 is SYGVNS. In DNA form, the CDR3 reads TGTGCCAGCTGGGCCGGGACAGCTAATGAAAAACTGTTTTTT. The encoded protein is CASWAGTANEKLFF.

J is TRBJ2-7 and V is TRBV5-1; TRBD2 agrees at 8 bases. The germline gives CDR1 SGHRS, CDR2 YFSETQ. This CDR3 is built from 14 residues. Trimming took 4 bases from V and 2 from J; bases not matched to a gene: 5. The CDR3: CASSATSGTYEQYF. The DNA of the CDR3 is TGCGCCAGCAGCGCTACTAGCGGCACCTACGAGCAGTACTTC.

The chain links TRBV7-9 to TRBJ2-5, with D possibly being TRBD2 (6 bases). This CDR3 has 15 amino acids. CDR1 SEHNR and CDR2 FQNEAQ come from the germline V gene (reference sequence). Trimming removed 1 base from V and 4 bases from J, with 13 bases in between. The CDR3 here is CASSLVGGSLETQYF. CDR3 coding DNA: TGTGCCAGCAGCTTAGTTGGGGGGTCCTTAGAGACCCAGTACTTC.

The chain links TRBV4-2 to TRBJ2-1; a possible D gene is TRBD1 (6 bases). Trimming stripped 0 bases from V and 2 bases from J, with 11 bases between. The CDR3 consists of 16 residues. Germline CDR1 and CDR2: LGHNA and YNFKEQ. The CDR3 spells CASSQDLRTAYNEQFF. The CDR3 DNA reads as TGTGCCAGCAGCCAAGATTTAAGGACAGCCTACAATGAGCAGTTCTTC.

This clone came up many times. The chain joins TRBV27 to TRBJ1-2; TRBD1 aligns across 9 bases. Germline loops: CDR1 MNHEY, CDR2 SMNVEV (reference sequence). V was pared by 8 bases and J by 5 bases, with 18 bases of the junction left unmatched. The CDR3 has 17 amino acids. The CDR3 nucleotides read TGTGCCAGCGGGGCTGCGGACAGGGGAAAGGGCAGGTATGGCTACACCTTC. It codes for CASGAADRGKGRYGYTF.

This clone was detected only once. This chain joins TRBV7-3 and TRBJ2-2; 11 nucleotides agree with TRBD2. Germline V lookup: CDR1 SGHTA, CDR2 FQGTGA. The junction had 5 bases not matched to a gene; V was cut back by 6 bases and J by 2 bases. The CDR3 runs 16 residues. CDR3 sequence (DNA): TGTGCCAGCAGGCAACTAGCGGGGGTAAACACCGGGGAGCTGTTTTTT. It yields the protein CASRQLAGVNTGELFF.

This clone was counted at least ten times. The J gene is TRBJ2-2, the V gene TRBV9, with D possibly being TRBD1 (5 bases). Between the trimmed V and J ends, which lost 5 bases and 7 bases, there was a span of 12 bases. Germline values: CDR1 SGDLS, CDR2 YYNGEE. The CDR3 runs to 13 residues. The CDR3 nucleotides read TGTGCCAGCAGACCGGACACCTACGGGGAGCTGTTTTTT. Its translation: CASRPDTYGELFF.

This clone has just one count. The V gene is TRBV27, the J gene TRBJ1-4, with D perhaps matching TRBD1 (6 bases). CDR1 and CDR2 (germline): MNHEY, SMNVEV (reference sequence). V was trimmed by 3 bases and J by 4 bases, leaving 9 bases between them. The CDR3 sequence is 14 residues long. DNA for the CDR3: TGTGCCAGCAGTTTTTTACAGGGTAATGAAAAACTGTTTTTT. This translates into CASSFLQGNEKLFF.

The chain links TRBV7-2 to TRBJ1-2; TRBD1 agrees at 8 bases. CDR1 SGHTA and CDR2 FQGNSA come from the germline V gene. The CDR3 is made up of 14 amino acids. With V trimmed by 6 bases and J by 3 bases, 6 bases remained unmatched. Here the CDR3 DNA reads TGTGCCAGCAGTACAGGACAGGGAGACTATGGCTACACCTTC. Amino acid sequence: CASSTGQGDYGYTF.

In nucleotides, the CDR3 is TGTGCCACCGCGAAAACCGGGACAGGGGGATTCATGGCGCAGTATTTT. Translating gives CATAKTGTGGFMAQYF. V is TRBV19 and J is TRBJ2-3; TRBD1 matches at 11 bases. The CDR3 loop spans 16 amino acids. The junction had 19 bases not matched to a gene; V was cut back by 10 bases and J by 10 bases. Germline assignment: CDR1 LNHDA and CDR2 SQIVND (reference sequence).

This clone was counted once. The chain employs TRBV4-1 and TRBJ2-7, with TRBD2 matching over 8 bases. CDR3 length: 18 amino acids. V lost 4 bases and J lost 4; bases outside the gene matches: 18. CDR1 and CDR2 (germline): MGHRA, YSYEKL. The CDR3 DNA follows: TGCGCCAGCAGCCGAGGGGGGTCGGAAAGCGGGAGCGGATACGAGCAGTACTTC. This translates into CASSRGGSESGSGYEQYF.

Written as DNA, the CDR3 is TGTGCCAGCACGAGGGAGTTAAGTAATTCACCCCTCCACTTT. The encoded protein is CASTRELSNSPLHF. The chain carries TRBV2 and TRBJ1-6; no definite D call. CDR3 length: 14 amino acids. CDR1 and CDR2 from the germline V gene are SNHLY and FYNNEI. Trimming removed 7 bases at V and 6 bases at J, with 13 bases between. The complete variable domain, with remaining parts taken from reference TRBV2 and TRBJ1-6, reads EPEVTQTPSHQVTQMGQEVILRCVPISNHLYFYWYRQILGQKVEFLVSFYNNEISEKSEIFDDQFSVERPDGSNFTLKIRSTKLEDSAMYFCASTRELSNSPLHFGNGTRLTVT.

The chain is built from TRBV12-5 and TRBJ2-1; TRBD2 might be the D (6 bases). Trimming removed 0 bases at V and 2 bases at J, with 14 bases between. This CDR3 region has 17 residues. Per the germline V gene, CDR1 is LGHNT and CDR2 is FRNRAP. The CDR3 loop is CASGLVLSREAYNEQFF. CDR3 nucleotides: TGTGCTAGTGGTTTGGTCCTGAGCAGGGAGGCCTACAATGAGCAGTTCTTC.

The chain uses TRBV10-3 and TRBJ1-1; D gene uncertain. Germline-derived CDR1 and CDR2 are ENHRY and SYGVKD. Trimming removed 4 bases at V and 0 bases at J, with 18 bases between. The CDR3 consists of 17 residues. The CDR3: CAISGVGTERMNTEAFF. CDR3 DNA sequence: TGTGCCATCAGTGGGGTAGGCACGGAGAGAATGAACACTGAAGCTTTCTTT.

The chain recombines TRBV10-3 with TRBJ1-2, with D perhaps matching TRBD1 (5 bases). Deletions cut 10 bases from V and 7 bases from J, with 16 bases between. This CDR3 has 12 amino acids. CDR1 ENHRY and CDR2 SYGVKD come from the germline V gene. CDR3 nucleotide sequence: TGTGCCAGATGGGGGGGAGAGGGTGGCTACACCTTC. Translation: CARWGGEGGYTF.

The chain is built from TRBV6-1 and TRBJ1-2, with 7 nucleotides matching TRBD1. CDR3 size: 15 residues. With 2 bases clipped from V and 8 bases from J, the junction kept 11 bases outside the gene matches. The V gene's germline CDR1 is MNHNS and CDR2 SASEGT. The CDR3: CASSEHGTALYGYTF. CDR3 bases: TGTGCCAGCAGTGAACACGGGACAGCCCTCTACGGCTACACCTTC.

This rearrangement joins TRBV19 to TRBJ2-5; 10 positions match TRBD2. This CDR3 has 14 residues. V shed 8 bases, J shed 5 bases, and the junction held 8 bases outside the gene matches. Looked up from germline, CDR1 is LNHDA and CDR2 is SQIVND (reference sequence). CDR3 bases: TGTGCCAGTCGGACTAGCGGTGAATGGGAGACCCAGTACTTC. This encodes CASRTSGEWETQYF.

CDR3 coding DNA: TGTGCCAGTAGTATAACGCGGACTAGCGGGTTCCCCTACGAGCAGTACTTC. Translating gives CASSITRTSGFPYEQYF. J is TRBJ2-7 and V is TRBV19, with TRBD2 identical over 11 bases. The CDR3 runs 17 residues. The V and J ends lost 2 bases and 2 bases, in that order; junction bases with no gene match: 8. The germline V gene has CDR1 LNHDA and CDR2 SQIVND (reference sequence).

V gene TRBV2 combines with J gene TRBJ2-5, with TRBD1 matching over 8 bases. This CDR3 comprises 13 residues. The V segment lost 6 bases and the J segment 4 bases; nucleotides outside the gene matches: 4. Germline V gives CDR1 SNHLY, CDR2 FYNNEI. CDR3 loop: CASRRTGTETQYF. CDR3 sequence (DNA): TGTGCCAGCAGACGGACAGGGACAGAGACCCAGTACTTC.

The chain carries TRBV29-1 and TRBJ1-1; no clear D. V was clipped by 0 bases and J by 0 bases, with 8 bases between them. This CDR3 spans 14 amino acids. Germline CDR1 is SQVTM and CDR2 is ANQGSEA. CDR3 loop: CSVEDTGMNTEAFF. For the CDR3, the DNA is TGCAGCGTTGAAGATACGGGGATGAACACTGAAGCTTTCTTT.

The V and J genes are TRBV6-2 or TRBV6-3 and TRBJ1-5; D is unclear. With 6 bases removed from V and 2 bases from J, the gap between germline ends came to 11 bases. The CDR3 totals 14 residues. Germline loops: CDR1 MNHEY, CDR2 SVGEGT. CDR3 sequence: CASSDRGGNQPQHF. The CDR3 nucleotides read TGTGCCAGCAGCGATCGCGGGGGCAATCAGCCCCAGCATTTT.

The chain is built from TRBV5-1 and TRBJ2-1, with a tentative D call TRBD2 (5 bases). The CDR3 spans 16 residues. V lost 3 bases and J lost 9, with 22 bases in between. Germline CDR1 and CDR2: SGHRS and YFSETQ. The CDR3 here is CASSWAPVDSTGEQFF. CDR3 in DNA: TGCGCCAGCAGCTGGGCCCCGGTGGACTCGACGGGTGAGCAGTTCTTC. The full variable domain, completed using reference TRBV5-1 and TRBJ2-1, is KAGVTQTPRYLIKTRGQQVTLSCSPISGHRSVSWYQQTPGQGLQFLFEYFSETQRNKGNFPGRFSGRQFSNSRSEMNVSTLELGDSALYLCASSWAPVDSTGEQFFGPGTRLTVL.

This clone showed up just a few times. The gene calls are TRBV7-2 and TRBJ2-5; TRBD1 matches 8 bases. V trimming: 2 bases; J trimming: 2 bases; junction bases outside the gene matches: 1. CDR3 length: 14 amino acids. Germline loops: CDR1 SGHTA, CDR2 FQGNSA. The CDR3 DNA reads as TGTGCCAGCAGCTTAAACAGGGGGCAAGAGACCCAGTACTTC. Translation gives CASSLNRGQETQYF.

The chain has TRBV11-3 and TRBJ1-1, with a weak D call TRBD1 (5 bases). V lost 1 base and J 5 bases, leaving 14 bases between the germline ends. Germline lookup yields CDR1 SGHNT and CDR2 YENEEA. This CDR3 has 15 residues. CDR3 bases: TGTGCCAGCAGCTTAGGTTCGGGGGTGGGGACTGAAGCTTTCTTT. This codes for CASSLGSGVGTEAFF.

This clone appeared once. The chain links TRBV29-1 to TRBJ2-2; D may be TRBD2 (5 bases). The V end was cut by 4 bases, the J end by 4 bases, with 10 bases between. This CDR3 has 13 residues. CDR1 is SQVTM and CDR2 is ANQGSEA in the germline V gene. The CDR3, as DNA: TGCAGCGTTGGACGGGCGGGCACCGGGGAGCTGTTTTTT. As protein: CSVGRAGTGELFF.